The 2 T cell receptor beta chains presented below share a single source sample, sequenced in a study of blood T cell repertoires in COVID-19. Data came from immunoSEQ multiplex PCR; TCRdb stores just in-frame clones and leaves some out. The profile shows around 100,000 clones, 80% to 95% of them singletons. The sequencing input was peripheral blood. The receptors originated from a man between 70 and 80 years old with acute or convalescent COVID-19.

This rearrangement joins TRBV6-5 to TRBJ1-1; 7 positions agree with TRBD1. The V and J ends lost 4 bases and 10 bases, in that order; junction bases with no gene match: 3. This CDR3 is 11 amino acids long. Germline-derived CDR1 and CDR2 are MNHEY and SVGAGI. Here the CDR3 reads CASSSQGPAFF. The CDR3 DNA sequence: TGTGCCAGCAGTTCACAGGGGCCAGCTTTCTTT.

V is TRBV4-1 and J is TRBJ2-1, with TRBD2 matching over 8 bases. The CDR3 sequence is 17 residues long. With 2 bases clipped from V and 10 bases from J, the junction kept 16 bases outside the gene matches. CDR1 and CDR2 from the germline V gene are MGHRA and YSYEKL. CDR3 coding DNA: TGCGCCAGCAGCCAAACGTCCGGGGGGGCCGGGTCGAACGAGCAGTTCTTC. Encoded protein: CASSQTSGGAGSNEQFF.